These 25 T cell receptor beta chains came from one sample sequenced in a study of blood T cell repertoires in COVID-19. Generated by immunoSEQ multiplex PCR, the TCRdb table keeps only in-frame clones and is missing some. The sample holds around 400,000 clones, 88% seen once. The sample taken for sequencing was PBMCs or T cells enriched from blood (not recorded which). These receptor sequences come from a woman aged 18-29 years who had been exposed to COVID-19.

This clone was observed once. The chain uses TRBV13 and TRBJ2-5; weak D call: TRBD2 (6 bases). The germline gives CDR1 PRHDT, CDR2 FYEKMQ (reference sequence). V lost 2 bases, J lost 5 bases, and 18 bases lay in between. The CDR3 has 16 residues. The CDR3 here is CASSLPSGREGETQYF. The DNA for the CDR3 is TGTGCCAGCAGCTTACCCTCGGGGCGGGAAGGGGAGACCCAGTACTTC.

This chain joins TRBV7-9 and TRBJ2-3; 7 bases are shared with TRBD2. The germline gives CDR1 SEHNR, CDR2 FQNEAQ (reference sequence). The CDR3 is 17 residues long. Trimming removed 0 bases from V and 4 bases from J; junction bases left unmatched: 10. The CDR3 DNA follows: TGTGCCAGCAGCTTAGCCGGGACTAAATTGGGCCCAGATACGCAGTATTTT. This sequence encodes CASSLAGTKLGPDTQYF.

The chain carries TRBV14 and TRBJ2-4, with 8 positions matching TRBD2. This CDR3 is 19 amino acids long. J lost 3 bases, V lost 2 bases, and 15 bases had no gene match. Germline V CDR1 and CDR2: SGHDN, FVKESK. The CDR3 bases are TGTGCCAGCAGCCAATGGGTCGACGGGAGGGCCTCGGACAAAAACATTCAGTACTTC. It specifies CASSQWVDGRASDKNIQYF.

This rearrangement joins TRBV28 to TRBJ2-4; 8 positions match TRBD1. The CDR3 totals 15 residues. V was clipped by 5 bases and J by 5 bases; unmatched bases: 8. Germline V gene data show CDR1 as MDHEN and CDR2 as SYDVKM. In DNA, the CDR3 is TGTGCCAGCAGTGTAATCTCGACAGGGGAAAACATTCAGTACTTC. This translates into CASSVISTGENIQYF.

V is TRBV7-9 and J is TRBJ2-1; 10 bases are shared with TRBD2. The CDR3 runs to 15 residues. Germline V gene lookup returns CDR1 SEHNR and CDR2 FQNEAQ (reference sequence). Losses at the gene ends were 5 bases for V and 0 bases for J; bases not matched to a gene: 1. The CDR3 DNA reads TGTGCCAGCAGCCCTAGCGGGAGCTCCTACAATGAGCAGTTCTTC. It translates to CASSPSGSSYNEQFF.

The chain joins TRBV5-4 to TRBJ1-1; the D gene is possibly TRBD1 (6 bases). The germline CDR1 and CDR2 sequences are SGHNT and YYREEE (reference sequence). The V and J ends lost 3 bases and 2 bases respectively, with 14 bases between them. The CDR3 contains 15 residues. CDR3 amino acids: CASSSSGVGNTEAFF. The CDR3 coding sequence is TGTGCCAGCAGCTCATCAGGGGTGGGAAACACTGAAGCTTTCTTT.

This rearrangement joins TRBV19 to TRBJ2-7; the match to TRBD1 covers 9 bases. The J segment lost 1 base and the V segment lost 3 bases, leaving 4 bases of the junction unmatched. The CDR3 totals 15 residues. CDR1 and CDR2 from the germline V gene are LNHDA and SQIVND (reference sequence). The DNA of the CDR3 is TGTGCCAGTAGTATTGGGACAGGGTTTTCCTACGAGCAGTACTTC. It yields the protein CASSIGTGFSYEQYF.

J is TRBJ2-7 and V is TRBV2; D unclear. Trimming shortened V by 4 bases and J by 3 bases, and 10 bases separated the two germline ends. This CDR3 spans 13 amino acids. The germline CDR1 and CDR2 sequences are SNHLY and FYNNEI. Here the CDR3 DNA reads TGTGCCAGCAGTGTGCACGGAGACTACGAGCAGTACTTC. It is translated as CASSVHGDYEQYF.

V and J are TRBV5-5 and TRBJ1-2; D is unclear. V gave up 3 bases and J gave up 4 bases, with 13 bases separating them. This CDR3 spans 14 amino acids. Germline V gene sequence: CDR1 SGHKS, CDR2 YYEKEE (reference sequence). CDR3 sequence: CASSSVQNLYGYTF. CDR3 DNA: TGTGCCAGCAGCTCCGTTCAGAATCTCTATGGCTACACCTTC.

This clone came up once. The rearrangement uses TRBV28 and TRBJ1-2; D is perhaps TRBD1 (5 bases). Germline V gene sequence: CDR1 MDHEN, CDR2 SYDVKM. Trimming pared 4 bases from V and 2 bases from J, leaving 14 bases between. The CDR3 contains 15 residues. The CDR3: CASSSHRRWNYGYTF. In DNA form, the CDR3 reads TGTGCCAGCAGTTCTCACAGGAGATGGAACTATGGCTACACCTTC.

V gene TRBV11-2 combines with J gene TRBJ2-7; 7 bases map to TRBD1. From germline, CDR1 is SGHAT and CDR2 FQNNGV. The CDR3 extends over 14 amino acids. The V segment lost 5 bases and the J segment 4 bases; nucleotides outside the gene matches: 8. CDR3 residues: CASSQRGGPYEQYF. The CDR3 DNA reads as TGTGCCAGCAGCCAGAGAGGGGGCCCATACGAGCAGTACTTC.

The chain joins TRBV30 to TRBJ2-5, with 11 bases that match TRBD2. Germline-derived CDR1 and CDR2 are GTSNPN and SVGIG (reference sequence). V lost 1 base and J lost 5; bases outside the gene matches: 6. The CDR3 length is 15 residues. The CDR3 loop reads CAWSELAGDRETQYF. CDR3 DNA sequence: TGTGCCTGGAGTGAACTAGCGGGAGACCGTGAGACCCAGTACTTC.

The chain joins TRBV5-6 to TRBJ2-1, with 7 bases fitting TRBD1. Trimming at V came to 5 bases and at J to 3 bases, leaving 11 bases not matched to a gene. This CDR3 has 16 residues. From germline, CDR1 is SGHDT and CDR2 YYEEEE. CDR3 nucleotides: TGTGCCAGCAGTTCAGACAGGGAAAACGGCTACAATGAGCAGTTCTTC. This codes for CASSSDRENGYNEQFF.

The chain joins TRBV11-2 to TRBJ2-1; 14 bases line up with TRBD2. The junction had 7 bases not matched to a gene; V was cut back by 6 bases and J by 9 bases. Per the germline V gene, CDR1 is SGHAT and CDR2 is FQNNGV. The CDR3 runs 15 residues. CDR3 in DNA: TGTGCCAGCAGTCCGGGACTAGCGGGAGCAATTGAGCAGTTCTTC. Protein: CASSPGLAGAIEQFF.

The chain combines TRBV7-8 with TRBJ2-7, with unresolved D. V lost 2 bases, J lost 3 bases, and 8 bases lay in between. In germline, CDR1 is SGHVS, CDR2 FQNEAQ. CDR3 length equals 13 residues. CDR3 sequence (DNA): TGTGCCAGCAGCTTATATGCGTTCTACGAGCAGTACTTC. This gives the protein CASSLYAFYEQYF.

The rearrangement uses TRBV4-3 and TRBJ1-6, with D maybe TRBD1 (5 bases). CDR3 size: 19 residues. Germline CDR1 LGHNA, CDR2 YSLEER. V lost 1 base, J lost 0 bases, and 16 bases lay in between. CDR3 amino acids: CASSQGVKGNHSYNSPLHF. The CDR3 coding sequence is TGCGCCAGCAGCCAAGGAGTTAAGGGGAACCACTCCTATAATTCACCCCTCCACTTT.

The chain employs TRBV6-5 and TRBJ1-5, with TRBD1 as a possible D gene (6 bases). Germline CDR1 and CDR2: MNHEY and SVGAGI. The CDR3 length is 13 residues. The ends were cut back, 6 bases at V and 12 bases at J, with 18 bases in the middle. Written as DNA, the CDR3 is TGTGCCAGCAGCCTGAAGACAGGCCAGGACCAGCATTTT. Translated: CASSLKTGQDQHF.

J is TRBJ1-2 and V is TRBV12-3 or TRBV12-4; no reliable D call. CDR3 size: 13 residues. The V gene lost 3 bases and the J gene lost 4 bases, with 9 bases spanning the gap. The CDR3 nucleotides are TGTGCCAGCAGTTTTTCCAGGTTCTATGGCTACACCTTC. Translating gives CASSFSRFYGYTF.

V gene TRBV28 combines with J gene TRBJ1-2, with D perhaps TRBD1 (6 bases). In germline, CDR1 is MDHEN, CDR2 SYDVKM. V lost 5 bases and J lost 7, with 17 bases in between. The CDR3 spans 14 residues. The CDR3 DNA sequence: TGTGCCAGCAGTCGACCTGACAGGAAATCTGGCTACACCTTC. Amino acids: CASSRPDRKSGYTF.

The chain employs TRBV29-1 and TRBJ2-7; 12 bases line up with TRBD1. The germline gives CDR1 SQVTM, CDR2 ANQGSEA. The trim removed 6 bases at V and 7 bases at J, leaving 7 bases unmatched. The CDR3 length is 13 residues. The CDR3 bases are TGCAGCGTCGCCGGGACAGGGGGCGGGGAGCAGTACTTC. Its protein product is CSVAGTGGGEQYF.

The J gene is TRBJ2-1, the V gene TRBV19; TRBD2 matches at 10 bases. J was trimmed by 0 bases and V by 5 bases; bases with no gene match: 4. The CDR3 loop spans 16 amino acids. CDR1 is LNHDA, CDR2 SQIVND, per germline (reference sequence). This CDR3 is CASSPASGSSYNEQFF. For the CDR3, the DNA is TGTGCCAGTAGTCCGGCTAGCGGGAGCTCCTACAATGAGCAGTTCTTC.

V is TRBV7-9 and J is TRBJ1-6; D not resolved. The CDR3 covers 15 residues. Germline loops: CDR1 SEHNR, CDR2 FQNEAQ (reference sequence). V gave up 6 bases and J gave up 8 bases, with 17 bases separating them. The CDR3 nucleotides read TGTGCCAGCAGTCCCTTTTCGACTGAAGATTCACCCCTCCACTTT. Translation: CASSPFSTEDSPLHF.

V gene TRBV5-1 combines with J gene TRBJ1-2; 9 nucleotides agree with TRBD1. The J segment lost 7 bases and the V segment lost 0 bases, leaving 7 bases of the junction unmatched. CDR3 length equals 15 residues. From germline, CDR1 is SGHRS and CDR2 YFSETQ. The CDR3 DNA reads TGCGCCAGCAGCTTGGGAGGACAGGGGTTCGCTGGCTACACCTTC. Translation: CASSLGGQGFAGYTF.

This clone was counted a single time. This chain connects TRBV7-2 to TRBJ2-7; 13 nucleotides line up with TRBD2. The length of the CDR3 is 16 residues. CDR1 SGHTA and CDR2 FQGNSA come from the germline V gene. The V gene end was trimmed by 5 bases and the J gene end by 4 bases; junction bases not matched to a gene: 8. CDR3 nucleotide sequence: TGTGCCAGCAGCCCGATCGGGACTAGCGGGAAGTACGAGCAGTACTTC. This gives the protein CASSPIGTSGKYEQYF.

This sequence joins TRBV28 and TRBJ2-1; unclear D gene. The germline gives CDR1 MDHEN, CDR2 SYDVKM. V gave up 2 bases and J gave up 3 bases, with 14 bases separating them. CDR3 length: 16 amino acids. The CDR3 spells CASSLQITTIYNEQFF. As DNA, the CDR3 is TGTGCCAGCAGTTTACAGATAACAACAATCTACAATGAGCAGTTCTTC.